The 32 T cell receptor beta chains below come from one sample, sequenced in a study of T cells of healthy individuals. In TCRdb, the 5' RACE reads were re-called with MiXCR into one record per CDR3 protein. The repertoire holds around 79,000 distinct CDR3 sequences, with about 5% as singletons. All receptors come from a female donor in good health.

This clonotype was counted between two and nine times. V gene TRBV7-9 combines with J gene TRBJ2-3, with 10 bases aligning to TRBD2. V lost 1 base, J lost 5 bases, and 3 bases stayed unmatched. The germline V gene has CDR1 SEHNR and CDR2 FQNEAQ (reference sequence). The CDR3 loop spans 15 amino acids. CDR3 nucleotides: TGTGCCAGCAGCTTAGATTCTAGCGGGGGAGATACGCAGTATTTT. Translation: CASSLDSSGGDTQYF.

CDR3 DNA sequence: TGTGCCAGCAAACTAAGGACAGATACGCAGTATTTT. Its translation is CASKLRTDTQYF. This chain joins TRBV25-1 and TRBJ2-3; D ambiguous. The CDR3 sequence is 12 residues long. Trimming left V 7 bases short and J 3 bases short, with 8 bases between. CDR1 is MGHDK and CDR2 is SYGVNS in the germline V gene.

This rearrangement joins TRBV7-9 to TRBJ2-3, with 10 bases that match TRBD1. The CDR3 is 17 residues long. Trimming removed 3 bases from V and 0 bases from J; junction bases left unmatched: 6. CDR1 is SEHNR and CDR2 is FQNEAQ in the germline V gene (reference sequence). CDR3 DNA sequence: TGTGCCAGCAGCTTTTCAATGGACAGGGGGAGCACAGATACGCAGTATTTT. This translates into CASSFSMDRGSTDTQYF.

This clonotype showed up many times. The rearrangement uses TRBV15 and TRBJ1-5, with D uncertain. Germline lookup yields CDR1 LNHNV and CDR2 YYDKDF (reference sequence). The V and J ends lost 1 base and 3 bases respectively, with 10 bases between them. This CDR3 spans 15 amino acids. CDR3 sequence reads: CATSRVLTANQPQHF. CDR3 DNA sequence: TGTGCCACCAGCAGAGTACTCACAGCCAATCAGCCCCAGCATTTT.

Points on this clonotype: A read error may be the cause here, since a much bigger clone is one base away. The CDR3 DNA reads as TGTGCCATCAAAAAGGGAACAACCGGGGAGCTGTTTTTT. Its translation: CAIKKGTTGELFF. This chain joins TRBV10-3 and TRBJ2-2; D is unclear. The germline V gene has CDR1 ENHRY and CDR2 SYGVKD. This CDR3 has 13 amino acids. Trimming shortened V by 7 bases and J by 5 bases, and 11 bases separated the two germline ends.

This clonotype was seen a handful of times. The junction departs from germline at one end; a sequencing error may be responsible. The chain links TRBV27 to TRBJ2-4; TRBD1 matches 7 bases. CDR1 and CDR2 (germline): MNHEY, SMNVEV (reference sequence). The CDR3 runs 15 residues. The CDR3 loop is CASGLGTAAKNIQYF. DNA for the CDR3: TGTGCCAGCGGTTTAGGGACAGCAGCCAAAAACATTCAGTACTTC.

Written as DNA, the CDR3 is TGCAGCGTTGATAGACAGGATACGCAGTATTTT. Translated: CSVDRQDTQYF. The gene calls are TRBV29-1 and TRBJ2-3; D perhaps matches TRBD1 (5 bases). With 3 bases removed from V and 6 bases from J, the gap between germline ends came to 7 bases. CDR1 and CDR2 from the germline V gene are SQVTM and ANQGSEA. This CDR3 has 11 residues.

The gene calls are TRBV5-5 and TRBJ2-2; D may be TRBD1 or TRBD2 (5 bases each). CDR3 size: 15 residues. Looked up from germline, CDR1 is SGHKS and CDR2 is YYEKEE (reference sequence). Trimming left V 7 bases short and J 0 bases short, with 13 bases between. CDR3 sequence (DNA): TGTGCCAGCGGGGACGTAGGTTCGAACACCGGGGAGCTGTTTTTT. It yields the protein CASGDVGSNTGELFF.

With respect to this clonotype: Since a much larger clone is just one base distant, this may be a read error. The V call is TRBV7-9, the J call TRBJ1-1; TRBD1 matches 7 bases. The CDR3 consists of 13 residues. Germline CDR1 reads SEHNR; CDR2 reads FQNEAQ (reference sequence). Unmatched junction bases numbered 10, after V lost 9 bases and J lost 6 bases. CDR3 sequence (DNA): TGTGCCAGTGCAAACGGGGACAGCCCTGAAGCTTTCTTT. This translates into CASANGDSPEAFF. Based on the CDR3 plus reference TRBV7-9 and TRBJ1-1, the full variable domain is DTGVSQNPRHKITKRGQNVTFRCDPISEHNRLYWYRQTLGQGPEFLTYFQNEAQLEKSRLLSDRFSAERPKGSFSTLEIQRTEQGDSAMYLCASANGDSPEAFFGQGTRLTVV.

This clonotype has at least ten counts. The chain carries TRBV27 and TRBJ2-1; D not certain. This CDR3 has 13 residues. The V end was cut by 1 base, the J end by 9 bases, with 10 bases between. The germline gives CDR1 MNHEY, CDR2 SMNVEV (reference sequence). CDR3 nucleotides: TGTGCCAGCAGTTTATTTCCGGAGACTGAGCAGTTCTTC. It yields the protein CASSLFPETEQFF.

CDR3 residues: CASSSIGLRDIQYF. The CDR3, as DNA: TGTGCCAGCAGCTCCATCGGACTGAGGGACATTCAGTACTTC. This chain uses TRBV7-3 with TRBJ2-4; weak D call: TRBD2 (5 bases). Germline assignment: CDR1 SGHTA and CDR2 FQGTGA. V was pared by 4 bases and J by 8 bases, with 15 bases between. CDR3 length equals 14 residues.

The gene calls are TRBV27 and TRBJ2-7; 13 bases match TRBD2. The J segment lost 3 bases and the V segment lost 1 base, leaving 3 bases of the junction unmatched. The length of the CDR3 is 16 residues. Germline V lookup: CDR1 MNHEY, CDR2 SMNVEV (reference sequence). The CDR3 is CASSLLGLAGNYEQYF. The CDR3 region has the DNA TGTGCCAGCAGTTTATTGGGACTAGCGGGAAACTACGAGCAGTACTTC.

This rearrangement joins TRBV4-2 to TRBJ2-1; D remains ambiguous. The germline V gene has CDR1 LGHNA and CDR2 YNFKEQ. The ends were cut back, 1 base at V and 8 bases at J, with 18 bases in the middle. CDR3 length: 16 amino acids. The CDR3 is CASSQVLGPPDHEQFF. DNA of the CDR3: TGTGCCAGCAGCCAAGTCTTAGGACCCCCAGATCATGAGCAGTTCTTC.

The chain couples TRBV4-3 to TRBJ1-2, with 10 nucleotides matching TRBD1. CDR3 length: 14 amino acids. The germline gives CDR1 LGHNA, CDR2 YSLEER. Losses at the gene ends were 4 bases for V and 6 bases for J; bases not matched to a gene: 5. The CDR3 loop is CASSRLTGGHGYTF. As DNA, the CDR3 is TGCGCCAGCAGCCGACTGACAGGGGGCCATGGCTACACCTTC.

This clonotype was counted many times. This sequence joins TRBV20-1 and TRBJ2-7, with D perhaps matching TRBD2 (5 bases). Germline assignment: CDR1 DFQATT and CDR2 SNEGSKA (reference sequence). Trimming pared 7 bases from V and 3 bases from J, leaving 10 bases between. The CDR3 has 11 amino acids. In nucleotides, the CDR3 is TGCAGTGTTGAGCGGAACTACGAGCAGTACTTC. Encoded protein: CSVERNYEQYF.

This clonotype has a count of ten or more. The V call is TRBV7-2, the J call TRBJ2-3; D gene ambiguous. Germline V CDR1 and CDR2: SGHTA, FQGNSA. The CDR3 runs to 12 residues. Between the trimmed V and J ends, which lost 5 bases and 2 bases, there was a span of 5 bases. The CDR3 sequence is CASSPFTDTQYF. CDR3 in DNA: TGTGCCAGCAGCCCCTTCACAGATACGCAGTATTTT.

This clonotype showed up many times. The chain employs TRBV28 and TRBJ2-7; D unclear. Germline CDR1 is MDHEN and CDR2 is SYDVKM. The CDR3 contains 12 residues. Deletions cut 6 bases from V and 9 bases from J, with 15 bases between. For the CDR3, the DNA is TGTGCCAGCAGCCAATGGTCACTTCGGCAGTACTTC. This translates into CASSQWSLRQYF.

Notes on this clonotype: Just one base apart from a much larger clone, this may be a read error. It is unclear where the CDR3 begins or ends on the DNA, so no DNA is shown, and the CDR3 is as TCRdb lists it. This chain connects TRBV6-2 or TRBV6-3 to TRBJ1-5. The CDR3 region is 15 residues in length, termini included. CDR1 and CDR2 from the germline V gene are MNHEY and SVGEGT. The chain's CDR3 is CASSYFGGGNQPQNF.

This clonotype occurred many times. CDR3 DNA: TGCAGTGCTAGAGATGATTACAATGAGCAGTTCTTC. Translation: CSARDDYNEQFF. The rearrangement uses TRBV20-1 and TRBJ2-1; no clear D gene. V dropped 0 bases and J dropped 4 bases, with 4 bases sitting between them. Germline V CDR1 and CDR2: DFQATT, SNEGSKA (reference sequence). The CDR3 extends over 12 amino acids.

V and J are TRBV20-1 and TRBJ2-7; 11 bases are a match to TRBD2. Germline V gene sequence: CDR1 DFQATT, CDR2 SNEGSKA (reference sequence). The CDR3 length is 16 residues. J gave up 7 bases and V 3 bases, and 14 bases lay outside the gene matches. The CDR3 protein is CSASASGRNPAGEQYF. In DNA form, the CDR3 reads TGCAGTGCTAGTGCTAGCGGGAGGAATCCTGCGGGGGAGCAGTACTTC.

V and J are TRBV19 and TRBJ1-3; perhaps TRBD1 as D (5 bases). This CDR3 has 15 residues. V shed 6 bases and J shed 0 bases, with 12 bases lying between them. Per germline, CDR1 LNHDA and CDR2 SQIVND (reference sequence). CDR3 sequence (DNA): TGTGCCAGTAGCCAGACAGCGATCTCTGGAAACACCATATATTTT. Its protein product is CASSQTAISGNTIYF.

CDR3 residues: CAISESPAGTAYEQYF. Written as DNA, the CDR3 is TGTGCCATCAGTGAGTCCCCCGCTGGAACAGCCTACGAGCAGTACTTC. The rearrangement uses TRBV10-3 and TRBJ2-7; D call uncertain. Between the trimmed V and J ends, which lost 0 bases and 2 bases, there was a span of 14 bases. Germline loops: CDR1 ENHRY, CDR2 SYGVKD. The CDR3 consists of 16 residues.

This clonotype was seen repeatedly, ten times or more. V and J are TRBV3-1 and TRBJ2-1; no definite D call. With 0 bases removed from V and 5 bases from J, the gap between germline ends came to 14 bases. The CDR3 is made up of 16 amino acids. Germline lookup yields CDR1 LGHDT and CDR2 YNNKEL (reference sequence). Here the CDR3 reads CASSQDASSTNNEQFF. The CDR3 DNA reads as TGTGCCAGCAGCCAAGATGCCAGCAGCACTAACAATGAGCAGTTCTTC.

This clonotype was detected many times. The chain combines TRBV4-3 with TRBJ2-5; possibly TRBD2 for D (6 bases). Germline V gives CDR1 LGHNA, CDR2 YSLEER. The V end lost 4 bases, the J end lost 1 base, and 10 bases lay between the germline ends. The length of the CDR3 is 14 residues. The CDR3 loop is CASSPTTSQETQYF. The DNA of the CDR3 is TGCGCCAGCAGCCCCACGACTAGCCAAGAGACCCAGTACTTC.

CDR3 in DNA: TGCGCCAGCACCAAAAATCGGGATAACTATGGCTACACCTTC. Encoded protein: CASTKNRDNYGYTF. The rearrangement uses TRBV5-1 and TRBJ1-2; D uncertain. The ends were cut back, 6 bases at V and 1 base at J, with 13 bases in the middle. Germline lookup yields CDR1 SGHRS and CDR2 YFSETQ. This CDR3 contains 14 residues.

Ten or more counts support this clonotype. CDR3 sequence (DNA): TGTGCCAGCAGTGAACTAGCGGGGGACCACGAGCAGTACTTC. Its translation is CASSELAGDHEQYF. V usage is TRBV9 and J usage is TRBJ2-7; 11 bases map to TRBD2. Trimming removed 5 bases from V and 5 bases from J; junction bases left unmatched: 6. This CDR3 spans 14 amino acids. Germline CDR1 is SGDLS and CDR2 is YYNGEE. Using reference TRBV9 and TRBJ2-7 for the parts outside the CDR3, the full variable domain is DSGVTQTPKHLITATGQRVTLRCSPRSGDLSVYWYQQSLDQGLQFLIQYYNGEERAKGNILERFSAQQFPDLHSELNLSSLELGDSALYFCASSELAGDHEQYFGPGTRLTVT.

This clonotype was counted many times. This chain connects TRBV6-1 to TRBJ2-7; the D is unclear. CDR1 is MNHNS, CDR2 SASEGT, per germline. V shed 1 base and J shed 3 bases, with 13 bases lying between them. There are 15 residues in the CDR3. The CDR3 nucleotides are TGTGCCAGCAGTGAAGGGTCAATAACTTTCTACGAGCAGTACTTC. This sequence encodes CASSEGSITFYEQYF.

Ten or more counts support this clonotype. The genes are TRBV12-3 or TRBV12-4 and TRBJ2-7; tentative D call: TRBD1 (5 bases). V was clipped by 1 base and J by 3 bases, with 13 bases between them. The length of the CDR3 is 15 residues. The CDR3 nucleotides read TGTGCCAGCAGTTTAGGGGCAGGGTCATTCTACGAGCAGTACTTC. Translating it yields CASSLGAGSFYEQYF.

This clonotype was seen ten or more times. This chain links TRBV21-1 with TRBJ2-3; the D call of TRBD2 is as the table states it, not checked on the DNA. TRBV21-1 is recorded as a pseudogene. CDR3 length: 16 residues. The CDR3 nucleotides read TGTGCCAGCAGCGCGCGAGCGGGAAACTCCACAGATACGCAGTATTTT. Its protein product is CASSARAGNSTDTQYF.

In its sample, this clonotype was seen many times. The chain combines TRBV20-1 with TRBJ2-7, with 7 nucleotides matching TRBD2. This CDR3 has 16 residues. Losses at the gene ends were 0 bases for V and 0 bases for J; bases not matched to a gene: 8. Looked up from germline, CDR1 is DFQATT and CDR2 is SNEGSKA (reference sequence). The CDR3 loop is CSARDGRGSRSYEQYF. CDR3 in DNA: TGCAGTGCTAGAGATGGACGCGGGAGCCGCTCCTACGAGCAGTACTTC.

A few counts support this clonotype. This sequence joins TRBV12-3 or TRBV12-4 and TRBJ2-2; D gene uncertain. The CDR3 is 14 residues long. The V gene lost 1 base and the J gene lost 4 bases, with 7 bases spanning the gap. CDR3 protein: CASSLGLITGELFF. For the CDR3, the DNA is TGTGCCAGCAGTTTAGGACTGATCACCGGGGAGCTGTTTTTT.

In its sample, this clonotype was seen many times. The CDR3 DNA reads TGCAGTGCTTGGGGACAGGAGCTAGGCACAGATACGCAGTATTTT. It specifies CSAWGQELGTDTQYF. The chain couples TRBV20-1 to TRBJ2-3, with 8 bases lining up with TRBD1. Germline trimming cut 5 bases from V and 1 base from J; bases unmatched to any gene: 8. This CDR3 contains 15 residues. Germline lookup yields CDR1 DFQATT and CDR2 SNEGSKA (reference sequence).